Sequencing of this T cell receptor beta chain was carried out in a study of vaccination and CD4 T cells after COVID-19. Study results and caveats: Although the median of SARS-CoV-2-reactive clonotypes rose from approximately 21 to 38, the change was not significant. Among those convalescent, a median 86.3% of reactive clones emerged solely post-vaccination.

The CDR3 contains 15 residues. V lost 5 bases, J lost 3 bases, and 3 bases stayed unmatched. Germline V lookup: CDR1 SGHTA, CDR2 FQGTGA. About this clonotype itself: Its antigen is unidentified.

TCRdb recomputed calls from the PCR reads with MiXCR, one row per CDR3 protein. The sample consists of about 21,000 distinct CDR3 sequences, more than 45% of them appearing once. The clonotype originates from a human donor who had recovered from COVID-19. Sequencing was performed on CD4+ T cells from blood, taken before SARS-CoV-2 vaccination. The chain recombines TRBV7-3 with TRBJ2-2; TRBD2 matches 10 bases. CDR3 sequence (DNA): TGTGCCAGCAGCCCTCTAGCGGGAGACACCGGGGAGCTGTTTTTT. Its translation: CASSPLAGDTGELFF.